One and the same sample provided the 13 T cell receptor beta chains below, sequenced in a study of T cell changes during pregnancy in multiple sclerosis. Data came from immunoSEQ multiplex PCR; TCRdb stores just in-frame clones and leaves some out. The sample has around 100,000 clones; 90% to 95% are singletons. Sequencing used peripheral blood, obtained before pregnancy. All receptors come from a female donor with multiple sclerosis, enrolled in a pregnancy study.

V is TRBV28 and J is TRBJ2-1; 11 bases agree with TRBD2. CDR3 length: 15 amino acids. V lost 6 bases to trimming and J lost 4 bases; unmatched junction nucleotides: 5. Germline V gene sequence: CDR1 MDHEN, CDR2 SYDVKM. CDR3 coding DNA: TGTGCCAGCAGCCGAGGACTAGCGGGTTACAATGAGCAGTTCTTC. Translation gives CASSRGLAGYNEQFF.

The V call is TRBV11-1, the J call TRBJ2-7, with 8 bases lining up with TRBD1. V dropped 1 base and J dropped 2; count of bases not matched to a gene: 1. CDR1 and CDR2 (germline): SGHAT, FQDESV (reference sequence). The length of the CDR3 is 14 residues. Here the CDR3 reads CASSLGQGTYEQYF. The CDR3 region has the DNA TGTGCCAGCAGCTTAGGACAGGGGACCTACGAGCAGTACTTC.

The sample holds one count of this clone. CDR3 sequence reads: CSVDRGGTNYGYTF. The CDR3 DNA reads TGCAGCGTGGATCGGGGGGGGACTAACTATGGCTACACCTTC. This chain uses TRBV29-1 with TRBJ1-2; the D gene is possibly TRBD1 (5 bases). V lost 6 bases to trimming and J lost 0 bases, with 14 bases between them. The CDR3 spans 14 residues. Germline CDR1 SQVTM, CDR2 ANQGSEA.

V and J are TRBV27 and TRBJ1-5; D call uncertain. This CDR3 comprises 15 residues. Germline assignment: CDR1 MNHEY and CDR2 SMNVEV (reference sequence). Trimming took 5 bases from V and 4 from J, leaving 15 bases between them. The CDR3 here is CASSILPGINQPQHF. Here the CDR3 DNA reads TGTGCCAGCAGTATACTCCCCGGGATTAATCAGCCCCAGCATTTT.

In its sample, this clone was seen a few times. The chain couples TRBV28 to TRBJ1-5; D gene unclear. This CDR3 comprises 12 residues. Trimming took 8 bases from V and 4 from J, leaving 9 bases between them. Germline V gene data show CDR1 as MDHEN and CDR2 as SYDVKM. In nucleotides, the CDR3 is TGTGCCAGCGGGCCCTTAAATCAGCCCCAGCATTTT. Protein sequence: CASGPLNQPQHF.

This clone appeared once. The chain is built from TRBV21-1 and TRBJ2-5; TRBD2 reflects the table's D call only, with no check against the DNA. Matching the DNA end better, TRBJ2-7 makes the J call doubtful. TRBV21-1 is noted as a pseudogene. CDR3 length: 20 residues. The CDR3 coding sequence is TGTGCCAGCAGCAAAGTAAGCGGGAGGGTTCCCAGCCAGAGCTCCTACGAGCAGTACTTC. This sequence encodes CASSKVSGRVPSQSSYEQYF.

In its sample, this clone was seen once. The chain employs TRBV27 and TRBJ2-1; D might be TRBD2 (6 bases). The CDR3 has 15 amino acids. The germline V and J ends were trimmed by 3 bases and 5 bases, with 14 bases remaining between them. CDR1 and CDR2 from the germline V gene are MNHEY and SMNVEV (reference sequence). The CDR3 region is CASSLMWGEDNEQFF. CDR3 coding DNA: TGTGCCAGCAGTTTGATGTGGGGGGAGGACAATGAGCAGTTCTTC.

The chain employs TRBV5-1 and TRBJ2-3, with TRBD1 matching over 10 bases. This CDR3 has 15 residues. Germline V gene data show CDR1 as SGHRS and CDR2 as YFSETQ. The J segment lost 4 bases and the V segment lost 0 bases, leaving 2 bases of the junction unmatched. CDR3 bases: TGCGCCAGCAGCTTGGGACAGGGGGCGGCAGATACGCAGTATTTT. Protein product: CASSLGQGAADTQYF. Full variable domain (missing parts from reference TRBV5-1 and TRBJ2-3): KAGVTQTPRYLIKTRGQQVTLSCSPISGHRSVSWYQQTPGQGLQFLFEYFSETQRNKGNFPGRFSGRQFSNSRSEMNVSTLELGDSALYLCASSLGQGAADTQYFGPGTRLTVL.

A word on this clone: This same CDR3 is encoded by further DNA sequences in the sample. The CDR3 spells CASSLDNEQFF. CDR3 nucleotide sequence: TGTGCCAGCAGTTTAGACAATGAGCAGTTCTTC. The chain combines TRBV9 with TRBJ2-1; D not certain. CDR3 length: 11 residues. V lost 5 bases to trimming and J lost 5 bases, with 5 bases between them. Germline V gene data show CDR1 as SGDLS and CDR2 as YYNGEE. The full variable domain, rest sourced from reference TRBV9 and TRBJ2-1, is DSGVTQTPKHLITATGQRVTLRCSPRSGDLSVYWYQQSLDQGLQFLIQYYNGEERAKGNILERFSAQQFPDLHSELNLSSLELGDSALYFCASSLDNEQFFGPGTRLTVL.

The CDR3 region is CASRDLAGAWDTQYF. CDR3 nucleotides: TGTGCCAGCAGGGATCTAGCGGGAGCATGGGATACGCAGTATTTT. The chain carries TRBV11-2 and TRBJ2-3, with 10 positions matching TRBD2. This CDR3 comprises 15 residues. Germline-derived CDR1 and CDR2 are SGHAT and FQNNGV. The V gene end was trimmed by 6 bases and the J gene end by 6 bases; junction bases not matched to a gene: 9.

The chain combines TRBV30 with TRBJ1-5; D is uncertain. V shed 0 bases and J shed 6 bases, with 9 bases lying between them. Germline CDR1 reads GTSNPN; CDR2 reads SVGIG (reference sequence). The CDR3 has 13 residues. The CDR3 loop is CAWSVSERQPQHF. Here the CDR3 DNA reads TGTGCCTGGAGTGTTTCGGAGCGTCAGCCCCAGCATTTT.

The chain employs TRBV5-5 and TRBJ2-1; D not resolved. This CDR3 is 15 amino acids long. The germline CDR1 and CDR2 sequences are SGHKS and YYEKEE (reference sequence). V was pared by 2 bases and J by 0 bases, with 9 bases between. CDR3 sequence (DNA): TGTGCCAGCAGCTTCGGGTTGAGCTCCTACAATGAGCAGTTCTTC. Residues: CASSFGLSSYNEQFF.

The V and J genes are TRBV11-3 and TRBJ2-5; D perhaps matches TRBD1 (6 bases). This CDR3 region has 14 residues. Trimming took off 3 bases at V and 4 bases at J, with 12 bases between the two ends. From germline, CDR1 is SGHNT and CDR2 YENEEA. CDR3 DNA: TGTGCCAGCAGCTTGAGCAGGGGATCAGAGACCCAGTACTTC. Translating it yields CASSLSRGSETQYF.